These 4 T cell receptor beta chains were all obtained from the same sample, sequenced in a study of blood T cell repertoires in COVID-19. The assay was immunoSEQ multiplex PCR, and TCRdb's table has in-frame clones only and misses some. The profile shows under 250,000 clones, around 86% of them singletons. The sample comprised peripheral blood. Receptors were obtained from a man between 25 and 39 years old who had recovered from COVID-19.

This chain uses TRBV2 with TRBJ1-1; 10 bases map to TRBD1. J was trimmed by 2 bases and V by 11 bases; bases with no gene match: 8. The V gene's germline CDR1 is SNHLY and CDR2 FYNNEI. This CDR3 spans 14 amino acids. CDR3 sequence reads: CASGQGLLNTEAFF. The CDR3 nucleotides read TGTGCCTCGGGACAGGGGCTCCTAAACACTGAAGCTTTCTTT.

This chain links TRBV7-3 with TRBJ2-2; D ambiguous. The CDR3 spans 13 residues. Trimming pared 4 bases from V and 7 bases from J, leaving 10 bases between. Per the germline V gene, CDR1 is SGHTA and CDR2 is FQGTGA. The CDR3 region is CASSSETNGELFF. The CDR3, as DNA: TGTGCCAGCAGCTCTGAGACAAACGGGGAGCTGTTTTTT.

The CDR3 region has the DNA TGTGCCAGCAGCGTAGTCAGCGGGGGCCCTACAGATACGCAGTATTTT. The encoded protein is CASSVVSGGPTDTQYF. The chain links TRBV9 to TRBJ2-3, with 8 bases fitting TRBD2. V trimming: 0 bases; J trimming: 3 bases; junction bases outside the gene matches: 6. Germline V gives CDR1 SGDLS, CDR2 YYNGEE. The CDR3 spans 16 residues.

Here the CDR3 reads CASSYPADTQYF. The DNA of the CDR3 is TGTGCCAGCAGTTATCCTGCAGATACGCAGTATTTT. The V call is TRBV6-9, the J call TRBJ2-3; D gene uncertain. This CDR3 spans 12 amino acids. CDR1 and CDR2 from the germline V gene are MNHGY and SVAAGI. V lost 2 bases to trimming and J lost 4 bases, with 4 bases between them.